The 10 T cell receptor beta chains given below trace back to one sample, sequenced in a study of cytomegalovirus exposure and HLA in healthy donors. The PCR ran on 60 Vbeta and 13 Jbeta primers. TCRdb's copy holds only in-frame clones and misses some; the assay was immunoSEQ multiplex PCR. The table shows roughly 180,000 clones, with approximately 81% occurring only once. The source material was PBMCs. The receptors were sampled from a boy aged 2 to 10 in good health and CMV-seronegative.

The rearrangement links TRBV7-9 to TRBJ2-3; 7 positions match TRBD1. V shed 0 bases, J shed 3 bases, and the junction held 3 bases outside the gene matches. CDR1 is SEHNR, CDR2 FQNEAQ, per germline (reference sequence). The CDR3 is made up of 15 amino acids. CDR3 bases: TGTGCCAGCAGCTTAGCTTTGGACAGGACAGATACGCAGTATTTT. Translated, it gives CASSLALDRTDTQYF.

This chain uses TRBV19 with TRBJ2-5, with 7 bases that match TRBD1. The CDR3 loop spans 19 amino acids. V dropped 2 bases and J dropped 5; count of bases not matched to a gene: 20. CDR1 and CDR2 (germline): LNHDA, SQIVND (reference sequence). CDR3 amino acids: CASSIYPGGTGARQETQYF. DNA for the CDR3: TGTGCCAGTAGTATATACCCAGGGGGAACAGGGGCCCGCCAGGAGACCCAGTACTTC. The full variable domain, with the rest looked up from reference TRBV19 and TRBJ2-5, is DGGITQSPKYLFRKEGQNVTLSCEQNLNHDAMYWYRQDPGQGLRLIYYSQIVNDFQKGDIAEGYSVSREKKESFPLTVTSAQKNPTAFYLCASSIYPGGTGARQETQYFGPGTRLLVL.

The V and J genes are TRBV28 and TRBJ2-7; TRBD2 matches at 9 bases. Germline trimming cut 4 bases from V and 5 bases from J; bases unmatched to any gene: 6. The germline V gene has CDR1 MDHEN and CDR2 SYDVKM. The CDR3 is 14 amino acids. The CDR3 region has the DNA TGTGCCAGCAGTTCCGGCGGACTAGCGAACGAGCAGTACGTC. This gives the protein CASSSGGLANEQYV.

This clone was observed once. The chain is built from TRBV6-1 and TRBJ2-1; 14 nucleotides match TRBD2. There are 15 residues in the CDR3. CDR1 MNHNS and CDR2 SASEGT come from the germline V gene. The V gene end was trimmed by 10 bases and the J gene end by 7 bases; junction bases not matched to a gene: 9. This CDR3 reads CAIRTGTSGGNEQFF. As DNA, the CDR3 is TGTGCCATCCGGACCGGGACTAGCGGGGGAAATGAGCAGTTCTTC.

The chain combines TRBV18 with TRBJ2-1, with 14 bases identical to TRBD2. The V gene end was trimmed by 6 bases and the J gene end by 9 bases; junction bases not matched to a gene: 10. The CDR3 is made up of 16 amino acids. Germline CDR1 is KGHSH and CDR2 is LQKENI. The CDR3 DNA sequence: TGTGCCAGCTCTCCAGGACTAGCGGGAGGACCTGGTGAGCAGTTCTTC. It encodes CASSPGLAGGPGEQFF.

The chain employs TRBV6-1 and TRBJ1-6; a possible D gene is TRBD1 (5 bases). The CDR3 totals 14 residues. The V end was cut by 4 bases, the J end by 6 bases, with 10 bases between. Germline V CDR1 and CDR2: MNHNS, SASEGT. In nucleotides, the CDR3 is TGTGCCAGCAGTGGGAGGGGTGTTAATTCACCCCTCCACTTT. Protein sequence: CASSGRGVNSPLHF.

Comments on this clone: The CDR3 does not end in the conserved phenylalanine or tryptophan, so this is likely a read error. The chain has TRBV6-5 and TRBJ1-2; D unresolved. Trimming took 0 bases from V and 10 from J, leaving 12 bases between them. The CDR3 is made up of 13 amino acids. Germline values: CDR1 MNHEY, CDR2 SVGAGI. The CDR3 reads CASSYSVARSYTL. The CDR3 coding sequence is TGTGCCAGCAGTTACTCAGTAGCTCGCTCCTACACCCTC.

This sequence joins TRBV5-6 and TRBJ1-4; 9 nucleotides line up with TRBD1. CDR3 length: 19 residues. The V gene's germline CDR1 is SGHDT and CDR2 YYEEEE. The trim removed 1 base at V and 8 bases at J, leaving 18 bases unmatched. The CDR3 DNA sequence: TGTGCCAGCAGCTTGAAGGGGGATTACCAGGACAGGGGAGGGGAAAAACTGTTTTTT. Its protein product is CASSLKGDYQDRGGEKLFF.

The chain recombines TRBV13 with TRBJ2-3; TRBD2 might be the D (5 bases). There are 13 residues in the CDR3. V was shortened by 6 bases and J by 4 bases, with 11 bases between the two germline ends. Germline lookup yields CDR1 PRHDT and CDR2 FYEKMQ (reference sequence). The DNA for the CDR3 is TGTGCCAGCAGACGAGGACTGGCAGATACGCAGTATTTT. The encoded protein is CASRRGLADTQYF.

The chain joins TRBV15 to TRBJ2-1; 7 bases align to TRBD1. Looked up from germline, CDR1 is LNHNV and CDR2 is YYDKDF (reference sequence). The CDR3 loop spans 17 amino acids. J was trimmed by 8 bases and V by 3 bases; bases with no gene match: 16. CDR3 residues: CATSRPRQGSFSDEQFF. In DNA, the CDR3 is TGTGCCACCAGCAGGCCCAGACAGGGATCGTTTTCTGATGAGCAGTTCTTC. Supplemented by reference TRBV15 and TRBJ2-1, the full variable domain reads DAMVIQNPRYQVTQFGKPVTLSCSQTLNHNVMYWYQQKSSQAPKLLFHYYDKDFNNEADTPDNFQSRRPNTSFCFLDIRSPGLGDTAMYLCATSRPRQGSFSDEQFFGPGTRLTVL.